This is a list of T cell receptor beta chains from one sample in a study of regulatory T cells in long-lasting Graves disease. Using its own MiXCR run on the multiplex PCR reads, TCRdb lists one record per CDR3 protein. The sample consists of approximately 300,000 distinct CDR3 sequences, 18% of them appearing once. This specimen consisted of peripheral blood mononuclear cells (PBMCs), obtained at new diagnosis, from a patient treated with antithyroid drugs. The receptors stem from a female donor with Graves disease. The CDR3 runs from the conserved cysteine through the conserved F or W. Each record gives: CDR3 protein, CDR3 DNA, clone size, D gene, V gene, J gene. The D gene is left open where the match is weak. A row's size may be missing; if present it is once, few, many or a size class.

cdr3_aa: CASSEIGWMGKVGYTF
cdr3_nt: TGTGCCAGCAGTGAGATCGGATGGATGGGGAAGGTGGGCTACACCTTC
clone_size: many
d_call: .
v_call: TRBV6-1
j_call: TRBJ1-2

cdr3_aa: CATRRGGANEQYF
cdr3_nt: TGTGCCACCAGAAGGGGGGGAGCGAACGAGCAGTACTTC
clone_size: many
d_call: .
v_call: TRBV15
j_call: TRBJ2-7

cdr3_aa: CASSLRLAGSSQETQYF
cdr3_nt: TGTGCCAGCAGCTTAAGACTAGCGGGTTCGAGTCAAGAGACCCAGTACTTC
clone_size: .
d_call: TRBD2
v_call: TRBV11-2
j_call: TRBJ2-5

cdr3_aa: CASRSLETQYF
cdr3_nt: TGTGCCAGCAGGAGCCTAGAGACCCAGTACTTC
clone_size: many
d_call: .
v_call: TRBV12-3/TRBV12-4
j_call: TRBJ2-5

cdr3_aa: CASSQGDTQYF
cdr3_nt: TGTGCCAGCAGCCAGGGTGATACGCAGTATTTT
clone_size: many
d_call: .
v_call: TRBV11-2
j_call: TRBJ2-3

cdr3_aa: CASGKQYGQGATNEKLFF
cdr3_nt: TGTGCCAGCGGAAAACAATACGGACAGGGGGCTACTAATGAAAAACTGTTTTTT
clone_size: .
d_call: TRBD1
v_call: TRBV5-4
j_call: TRBJ1-4

cdr3_aa: CASGRGGADTQYF
cdr3_nt: TGTGCCAGCGGCCGGGGGGGCGCAGATACGCAGTATTTT
clone_size: many
d_call: TRBD2
v_call: TRBV11-3
j_call: TRBJ2-3

cdr3_aa: CASSGSRTAGPF
cdr3_nt: TGTGCCAGCAGTGGATCGAGGACGGCGGGGCCTTTC
clone_size: many
d_call: .
v_call: TRBV2
j_call: TRBJ2-7

cdr3_aa: CATSDPAGSGTDTQYF
cdr3_nt: TGTGCCACCAGTGATCCAGCGGGAAGCGGGACAGATACGCAGTATTTT
clone_size: .
d_call: TRBD2
v_call: TRBV24-1
j_call: TRBJ2-3

cdr3_aa: CASATGRNNEQFF
cdr3_nt: TGTGCTAGTGCAACGGGACGGAACAATGAGCAGTTCTTC
clone_size: many
d_call: .
v_call: TRBV12-5
j_call: TRBJ2-1

cdr3_aa: CASQDNPSSYEQYF
cdr3_nt: TGTGCCAGCCAGGACAATCCGAGCTCCTACGAGCAGTACTTC
clone_size: many
d_call: .
v_call: TRBV12-3/TRBV12-4
j_call: TRBJ2-7

cdr3_aa: CAWSVAQGWDTQYF
cdr3_nt: TGTGCCTGGAGTGTTGCCCAGGGATGGGATACGCAGTATTTT
clone_size: .
d_call: .
v_call: TRBV30
j_call: TRBJ2-3

cdr3_aa: CASSFRDTPQETQYF
cdr3_nt: TGTGCCAGCAGTTTTAGGGACACCCCTCAAGAGACCCAGTACTTC
clone_size: many
d_call: .
v_call: TRBV27
j_call: TRBJ2-5

cdr3_aa: CATSRGGGFHSGNTIYF
cdr3_nt: TGTGCCACCAGCAGAGGAGGGGGGTTCCACTCTGGAAACACCATATATTTT
clone_size: few
d_call: .
v_call: TRBV15
j_call: TRBJ1-3

cdr3_aa: CSGRATTGELFF
cdr3_nt: TGCAGCGGCAGGGCGACCACCGGGGAGCTGTTTTTT
clone_size: .
d_call: .
v_call: TRBV29-1
j_call: TRBJ2-2

cdr3_aa: CASSPLWSPQYF
cdr3_nt: TGTGCCAGCAGCCCTTTATGGTCACCCCAGTACTTC
clone_size: many
d_call: .
v_call: TRBV28
j_call: TRBJ2-5

cdr3_aa: CASSLRDRTYEQYF
cdr3_nt: TGTGCCAGCAGCTTAAGAGACAGAACCTACGAGCAGTACTTC
clone_size: many
d_call: .
v_call: TRBV7-9
j_call: TRBJ2-7

cdr3_aa: CASSQVGPGASGTHYEQYF
cdr3_nt: TGTGCCAGCAGCCAAGTAGGCCCGGGTGCTAGCGGGACGCACTACGAGCAGTACTTC
clone_size: few
d_call: TRBD2
v_call: TRBV11-1
j_call: TRBJ2-7